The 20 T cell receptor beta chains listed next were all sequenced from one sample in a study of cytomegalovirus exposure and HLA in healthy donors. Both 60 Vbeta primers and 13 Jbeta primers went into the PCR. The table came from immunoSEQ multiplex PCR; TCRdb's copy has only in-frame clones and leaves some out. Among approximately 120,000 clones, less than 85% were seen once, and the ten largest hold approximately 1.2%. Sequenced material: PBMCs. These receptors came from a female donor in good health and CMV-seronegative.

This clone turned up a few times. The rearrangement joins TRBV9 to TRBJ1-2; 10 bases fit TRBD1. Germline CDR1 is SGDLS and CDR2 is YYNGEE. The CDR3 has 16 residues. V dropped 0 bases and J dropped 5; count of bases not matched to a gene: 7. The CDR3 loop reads CASSVVGTGENYGYTF. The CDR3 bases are TGTGCCAGCAGCGTAGTTGGGACAGGGGAGAATTATGGCTACACCTTC.

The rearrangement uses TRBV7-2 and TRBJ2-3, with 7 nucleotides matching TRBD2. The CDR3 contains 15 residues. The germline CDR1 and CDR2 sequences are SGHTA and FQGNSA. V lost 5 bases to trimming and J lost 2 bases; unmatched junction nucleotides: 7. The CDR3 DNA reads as TGTGCCAGCAGCCCCGACGGACTAGTCACAGATACGCAGTATTTT. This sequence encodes CASSPDGLVTDTQYF.

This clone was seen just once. The CDR3 region is CAWSVGTSGGGNEQFF. The CDR3 DNA reads TGTGCCTGGAGTGTCGGGACTAGCGGGGGTGGCAATGAGCAGTTCTTC. This chain uses TRBV30 with TRBJ2-1, with 14 bases aligning to TRBD2. Trimming at V came to 0 bases and at J to 6 bases, leaving 4 bases not matched to a gene. The CDR3 is 16 amino acids. Germline loops: CDR1 GTSNPN, CDR2 SVGIG (reference sequence).

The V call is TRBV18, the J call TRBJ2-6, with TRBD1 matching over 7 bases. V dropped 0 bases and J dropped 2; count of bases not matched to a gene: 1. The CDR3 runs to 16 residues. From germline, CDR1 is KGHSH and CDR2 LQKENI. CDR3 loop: CASSPPGQAGANVLTF. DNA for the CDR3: TGTGCCAGCTCACCACCTGGACAGGCTGGGGCCAACGTCCTGACTTTC.

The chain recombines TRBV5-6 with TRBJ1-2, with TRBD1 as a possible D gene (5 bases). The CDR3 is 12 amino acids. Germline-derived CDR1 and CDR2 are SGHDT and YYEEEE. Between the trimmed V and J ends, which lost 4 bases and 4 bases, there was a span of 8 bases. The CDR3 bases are TGTGCCAGCAGCCCGGACACCTATGGCTACACCTTC. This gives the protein CASSPDTYGYTF.

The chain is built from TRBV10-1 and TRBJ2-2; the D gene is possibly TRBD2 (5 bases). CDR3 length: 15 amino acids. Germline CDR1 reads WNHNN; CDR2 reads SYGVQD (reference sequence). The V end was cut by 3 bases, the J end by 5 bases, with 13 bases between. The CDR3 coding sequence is TGCGCCAGCAGTGAAGCTAGCTTGAGTACCGGGGAGCTGTTTTTT. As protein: CASSEASLSTGELFF.

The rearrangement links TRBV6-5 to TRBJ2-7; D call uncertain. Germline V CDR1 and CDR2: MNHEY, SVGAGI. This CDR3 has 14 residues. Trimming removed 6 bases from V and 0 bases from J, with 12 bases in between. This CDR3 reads CASSNGWSSYEQYF. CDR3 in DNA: TGTGCCAGCAGCAACGGATGGAGCTCCTACGAGCAGTACTTC.

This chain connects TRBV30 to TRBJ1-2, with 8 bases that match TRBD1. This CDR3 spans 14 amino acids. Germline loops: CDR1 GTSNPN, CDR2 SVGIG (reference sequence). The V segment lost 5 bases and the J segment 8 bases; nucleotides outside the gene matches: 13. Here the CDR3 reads CAWGQTGDGLGYTF. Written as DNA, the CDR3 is TGTGCCTGGGGACAGACAGGGGATGGCCTAGGCTACACCTTC.

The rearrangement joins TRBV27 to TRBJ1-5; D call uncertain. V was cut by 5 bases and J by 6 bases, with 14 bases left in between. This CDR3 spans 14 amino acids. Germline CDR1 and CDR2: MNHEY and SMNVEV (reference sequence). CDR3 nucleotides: TGTGCCAGCAGTCAGTCTCGCGAGGGTCAGCCCCAGCATTTT. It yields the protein CASSQSREGQPQHF.

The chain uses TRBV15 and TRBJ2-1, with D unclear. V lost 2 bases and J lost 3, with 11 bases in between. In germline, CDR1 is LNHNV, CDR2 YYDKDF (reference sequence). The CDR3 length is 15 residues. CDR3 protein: CATSRSANIYNEQFF. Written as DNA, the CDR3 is TGTGCCACCAGCAGAAGCGCCAACATCTACAATGAGCAGTTCTTC.

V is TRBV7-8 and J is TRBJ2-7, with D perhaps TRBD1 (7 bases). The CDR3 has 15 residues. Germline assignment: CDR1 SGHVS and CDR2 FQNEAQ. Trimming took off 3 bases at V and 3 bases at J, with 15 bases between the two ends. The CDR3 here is CASSFNRGGNYEQYF. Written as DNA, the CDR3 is TGTGCCAGCAGCTTTAACAGGGGAGGAAACTACGAGCAGTACTTC.

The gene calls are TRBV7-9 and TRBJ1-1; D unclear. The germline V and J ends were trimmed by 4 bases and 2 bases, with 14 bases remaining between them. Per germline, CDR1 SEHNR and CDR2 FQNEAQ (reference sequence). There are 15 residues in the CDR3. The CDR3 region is CASSSTRTLNTEAFF. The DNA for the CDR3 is TGTGCCAGCAGCTCCACTAGGACCCTAAACACTGAAGCTTTCTTT.

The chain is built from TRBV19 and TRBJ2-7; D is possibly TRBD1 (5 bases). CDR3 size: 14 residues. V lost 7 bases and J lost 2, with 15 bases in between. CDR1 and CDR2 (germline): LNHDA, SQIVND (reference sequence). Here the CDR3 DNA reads TGTGCCAGTATGGTGGGCCAGGGTACCTACGAGCAGTACTTC. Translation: CASMVGQGTYEQYF.

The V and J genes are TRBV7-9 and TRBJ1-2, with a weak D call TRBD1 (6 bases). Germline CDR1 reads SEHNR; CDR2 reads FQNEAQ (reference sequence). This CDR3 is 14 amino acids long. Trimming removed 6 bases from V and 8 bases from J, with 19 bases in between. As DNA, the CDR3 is TGTGCCAGCAGACTAGCGGGGGGGGCGCAGGGCTACACCTTC. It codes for CASRLAGGAQGYTF.

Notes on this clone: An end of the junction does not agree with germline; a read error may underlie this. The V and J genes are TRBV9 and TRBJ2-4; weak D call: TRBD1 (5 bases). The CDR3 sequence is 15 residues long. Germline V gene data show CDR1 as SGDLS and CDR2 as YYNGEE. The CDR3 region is CASSVGSTEANSQYF. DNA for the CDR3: TGTGCCAGCAGCGTAGGATCGACAGAAGCAAACAGTCAGTACTTC.

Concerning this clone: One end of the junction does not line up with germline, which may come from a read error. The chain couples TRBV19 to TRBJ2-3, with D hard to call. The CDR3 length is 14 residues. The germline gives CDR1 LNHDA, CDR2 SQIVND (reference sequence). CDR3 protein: CASSIDLYTDTQYF. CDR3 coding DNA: TGTGCCAGTAGCATAGATTTGTATACAGATACGCAGTATTTT.

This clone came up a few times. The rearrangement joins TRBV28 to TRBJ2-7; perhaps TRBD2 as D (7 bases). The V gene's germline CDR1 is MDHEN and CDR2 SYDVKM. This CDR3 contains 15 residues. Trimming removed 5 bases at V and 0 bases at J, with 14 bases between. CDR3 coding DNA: TGTGCCAGCAGTCAACAGGGAGGGGGCTCCTACGAGCAGTACTTC. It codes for CASSQQGGGSYEQYF.

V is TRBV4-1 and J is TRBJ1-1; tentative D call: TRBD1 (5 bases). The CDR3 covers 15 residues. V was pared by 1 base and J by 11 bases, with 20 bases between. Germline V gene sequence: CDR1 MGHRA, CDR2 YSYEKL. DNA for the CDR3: TGCGCCAGCAGCCAAGTTCAGGGCACCGCTGTAGGTGCTTTCTTT. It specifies CASSQVQGTAVGAFF.

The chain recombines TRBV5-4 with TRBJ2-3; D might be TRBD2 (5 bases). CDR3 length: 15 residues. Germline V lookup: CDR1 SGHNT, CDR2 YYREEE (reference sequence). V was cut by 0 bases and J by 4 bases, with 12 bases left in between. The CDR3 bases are TGTGCCAGCAGCTTGGAGAACCTAGCCCCAGATACGCAGTATTTT. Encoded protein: CASSLENLAPDTQYF.

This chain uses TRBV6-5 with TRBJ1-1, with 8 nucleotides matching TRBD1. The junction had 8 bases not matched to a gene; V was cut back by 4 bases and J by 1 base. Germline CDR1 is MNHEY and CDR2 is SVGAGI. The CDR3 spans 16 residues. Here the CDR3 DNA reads TGTGCCAGCAGTTGGCAGGGGGCGGGGGCGAACACTGAAGCTTTCTTT. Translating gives CASSWQGAGANTEAFF.